These 18 T cell receptor beta chains came from one sample sequenced in a study of technical replicates of blood from a few donors. Libraries were prepared by immunoSEQ multiplex PCR; TCRdb keeps only in-frame clonotypes and omits some of them. The table includes more than 90,000 clones, approximately 96% detected once. The sequencing sample was made of T cells isolated from PBMCs. The receptors stem from a human donor in good health.

The V call is TRBV19, the J call TRBJ2-1; 7 bases agree with TRBD1. The V segment lost 6 bases and the J segment 6 bases; nucleotides outside the gene matches: 14. The CDR3 loop spans 16 amino acids. Germline-derived CDR1 and CDR2 are LNHDA and SQIVND (reference sequence). The CDR3 sequence is CASSLNRGGLGNEQFF. In DNA form, the CDR3 reads TGTGCCAGTAGCCTGAACAGGGGTGGGCTCGGCAATGAGCAGTTCTTC.

The V and J genes are TRBV29-1 and TRBJ2-3; 10 positions agree with TRBD2. Germline V gene lookup returns CDR1 SQVTM and CDR2 ANQGSEA. The CDR3 consists of 13 residues. V lost 5 bases to trimming and J lost 7 bases; unmatched junction nucleotides: 6. The CDR3 region is CSVRASGRYTQYF. In nucleotides, the CDR3 is TGCAGCGTTCGGGCTAGCGGGAGATATACGCAGTATTTT.

V gene TRBV10-2 combines with J gene TRBJ2-7; TRBD2 matches at 10 bases. V trimming: 6 bases; J trimming: 7 bases; junction bases outside the gene matches: 12. The CDR3 is 15 amino acids. Germline V gene lookup returns CDR1 WSHSY and CDR2 SAAADI. The CDR3 DNA reads TGCGCCAGCAGCCCAAAAGCGGGAGGGCCTACTGAGCAGTACTTC. It yields the protein CASSPKAGGPTEQYF.

The chain links TRBV6-6 to TRBJ2-1; 9 bases map to TRBD2. CDR1 is MNHNY, CDR2 SVGAGI, per germline (reference sequence). The trim removed 6 bases at V and 7 bases at J, leaving 10 bases unmatched. This CDR3 has 15 residues. CDR3 nucleotide sequence: TGTGCCAGCAGCCCTGGCCTAGCGGGGCTTAATGAGCAGTTCTTC. This sequence encodes CASSPGLAGLNEQFF.

The genes are TRBV5-1 and TRBJ2-1, with 7 bases identical to TRBD1. Germline loops: CDR1 SGHRS, CDR2 YFSETQ. The CDR3 covers 16 residues. V dropped 3 bases and J dropped 7; count of bases not matched to a gene: 13. The CDR3 here is CASSWTTGVPGNEQFF. CDR3 sequence (DNA): TGCGCCAGCAGCTGGACAACAGGGGTTCCCGGGAATGAGCAGTTCTTC.

The rearrangement links TRBV4-1 to TRBJ1-1, with 9 bases lining up with TRBD1. Germline-derived CDR1 and CDR2 are MGHRA and YSYEKL. This CDR3 is 14 amino acids long. The J segment lost 5 bases and the V segment lost 1 base, leaving 2 bases of the junction unmatched. CDR3 bases: TGCGCCAGCAGCCAAGGGACAGGGGCTACTGAAGCTTTCTTT. This sequence encodes CASSQGTGATEAFF.

The V call is TRBV14, the J call TRBJ2-3, with D perhaps TRBD2 (5 bases). Germline V gene lookup returns CDR1 SGHDN and CDR2 FVKESK. Trimming left V 5 bases short and J 0 bases short, with 12 bases between. This CDR3 contains 15 residues. This CDR3 reads CASSERITSTDTQYF. Written as DNA, the CDR3 is TGTGCCAGCAGCGAGCGGATTACTAGCACAGATACGCAGTATTTT.

The V and J genes are TRBV19 and TRBJ2-7; 11 bases fit TRBD2. Germline CDR1 is LNHDA and CDR2 is SQIVND (reference sequence). The trim removed 4 bases at V and 4 bases at J, leaving 12 bases unmatched. The CDR3 length is 17 residues. CDR3 loop: CASSRASGRIASYEQYF. In nucleotides, the CDR3 is TGTGCCAGTAGTAGGGCTAGCGGGAGGATCGCTTCATACGAGCAGTACTTC. Looking up the rest from reference TRBV19 and TRBJ2-7 gives the full variable domain: DGGITQSPKYLFRKEGQNVTLSCEQNLNHDAMYWYRQDPGQGLRLIYYSQIVNDFQKGDIAEGYSVSREKKESFPLTVTSAQKNPTAFYLCASSRASGRIASYEQYFGPGTRLTVT.

The rearrangement joins TRBV5-1 to TRBJ2-3, with 9 positions matching TRBD2. V shed 0 bases, J shed 7 bases, and the junction held 3 bases outside the gene matches. This CDR3 is 14 amino acids long. CDR1 SGHRS and CDR2 YFSETQ come from the germline V gene. The CDR3 region is CASSLEAGGNTQYF. CDR3 coding DNA: TGCGCCAGCAGCTTGGAAGCGGGGGGAAATACGCAGTATTTT.

The chain joins TRBV5-6 to TRBJ2-7; D is perhaps TRBD1 (6 bases). The CDR3 is made up of 14 amino acids. Looked up from germline, CDR1 is SGHDT and CDR2 is YYEEEE. Trimming pared 4 bases from V and 0 bases from J, leaving 11 bases between. CDR3 loop: CASSTTGSSYEQYF. DNA of the CDR3: TGTGCCAGCAGCACTACAGGGAGCTCCTACGAGCAGTACTTC.

V and J are TRBV11-2 and TRBJ2-7, with 8 bases that match TRBD1. The trim removed 5 bases at V and 4 bases at J, leaving 7 bases unmatched. The CDR3 has 14 residues. CDR1 is SGHAT, CDR2 FQNNGV, per germline. The CDR3 reads CASSLQGARYEQYF. In DNA form, the CDR3 reads TGTGCCAGCAGCCTCCAGGGGGCAAGATACGAGCAGTACTTC.

The chain couples TRBV15 to TRBJ2-4; D not certain. Germline V lookup: CDR1 LNHNV, CDR2 YYDKDF (reference sequence). Trimming stripped 8 bases from V and 0 bases from J, with 17 bases between. The CDR3 contains 16 residues. The CDR3 bases are TGTGCCACCGAACTCTCAGGTGCCCAAGCCAAAAACATTCAGTACTTC. Amino acids: CATELSGAQAKNIQYF.

The chain combines TRBV5-1 with TRBJ1-1; the D is unclear. V was cut by 2 bases and J by 1 base, with 6 bases left in between. The CDR3 sequence is 13 residues long. Germline V CDR1 and CDR2: SGHRS, YFSETQ. The CDR3 DNA reads as TGCGCCAGCAGCTTTGGAGCGAACACTGAAGCTTTCTTT. This codes for CASSFGANTEAFF.

A note on this clone: At one end the junction does not follow the germline gene, possibly because of a read error. The rearrangement links TRBV28 to TRBJ2-7; no reliable D call. CDR3 length equals 13 residues. CDR1 MDHEN and CDR2 SYDVKM come from the germline V gene. The CDR3 sequence is CASSLIQTYEQYF. DNA for the CDR3: TGTGCCAGCAGTTTAATACAGACCTACGAGCAGTACTTT. Based on the CDR3 plus reference TRBV28 and TRBJ2-7, the full variable domain is DVKVTQSSRYLVKRTGEKVFLECVQDMDHENMFWYRQDPGLGLRLIYFSYDVKMKEKGDIPEGYSVSREKKERFSLILESASTNQTSMYLCASSLIQTYEQYFGPGTRLTVT.

The V gene is TRBV5-1, the J gene TRBJ2-7; tentative D call: TRBD1 (5 bases). The ends were cut back, 0 bases at V and 9 bases at J, with 13 bases in the middle. This CDR3 is built from 13 residues. Per the germline V gene, CDR1 is SGHRS and CDR2 is YFSETQ. The CDR3, as DNA: TGCGCCAGCAGCTTGGAAGGGGAACCCTCGCAGTACTTC. Protein: CASSLEGEPSQYF. Supplemented by reference TRBV5-1 and TRBJ2-7, the full variable domain reads KAGVTQTPRYLIKTRGQQVTLSCSPISGHRSVSWYQQTPGQGLQFLFEYFSETQRNKGNFPGRFSGRQFSNSRSEMNVSTLELGDSALYLCASSLEGEPSQYFGPGTRLTVT.

The chain links TRBV5-1 to TRBJ1-4; perhaps TRBD1 as D (5 bases). Between the trimmed V and J ends, which lost 3 bases and 8 bases, there was a span of 17 bases. From germline, CDR1 is SGHRS and CDR2 YFSETQ. The CDR3 runs to 15 residues. Written as DNA, the CDR3 is TGCGCCAGCAGCTCGCGGGGGGGGTCCGCCGAAAAACTGTTTTTT. This translates into CASSSRGGSAEKLFF.

The chain employs TRBV5-1 and TRBJ2-1; 7 nucleotides match TRBD2. Germline CDR1 SGHRS, CDR2 YFSETQ. The CDR3 spans 13 residues. After removal of 4 bases from V and 15 bases from J, the junction contained 13 bases not matched to a gene. CDR3 region: CASSRGVGEILFF. The CDR3 DNA follows: TGCGCCAGCAGCCGGGGGGTGGGGGAAATCTTGTTCTTC.

The chain uses TRBV6-5 and TRBJ2-3; 9 bases fit TRBD2. The CDR3 length is 15 residues. With 2 bases clipped from V and 6 bases from J, the junction kept 6 bases outside the gene matches. Germline CDR1 reads MNHEY; CDR2 reads SVGAGI. The CDR3, as DNA: TGTGCCAGCAGTTACGCCGGGACTAGCCACGATACGCAGTATTTT. Translated, it gives CASSYAGTSHDTQYF.